This T cell receptor beta chain emerged from a study of T cells in Graves' hyperthyroidism and ophthalmopathy (dated 2019 in TCRdb). Broadly, across the study: Peripheral blood was collected at initial diagnosis, before any treatment. Thyroid tissue and blood T-cell repertoires from six Graves' hyperthyroidism patients were also compared in the study. Once sampling was done, hyperthyroidism patients were given methimazole at a starting dose of 30 mg daily, whereas ophthalmopathy patients were given high-dose intravenous methylprednisolone. To identify distinguishing TCR V-J signatures, a discovery cohort of about 100 patients was used, comprising roughly 45 with Graves' ophthalmopathy and some 57 with stable Graves' hyperthyroidism. Whether ophthalmopathy could be predicted prospectively was tested in an independent validation cohort made up of 18 to 20 hyperthyroidism patients plus 17 patients who later progressed to ophthalmopathy. The 80 to 100 discovery patients were randomly divided into training and test sets at a 7:3 ratio. The paper describes TCR Vbeta CDR3 sequencing of fewer than 150 peripheral blood samples, made up of 43 ophthalmopathy patients, around 78 hyperthyroidism patients and 17 progressor patients.

Deletion took 1 base off V and 5 bases off J, with a span of 8 bases between the germline ends. From cysteine to phenylalanine, the CDR3 is 13 amino acids long. The sequence is cut down to CDR3 DNA, 39 bases in frame from base 1. CDR1 LNHDA and CDR2 SQIVND were looked up in the germline V gene (reference sequence). As regards this clonotype: The clone's antigen remains unknown. Base quality data are lacking; no much larger clone is found one base away.

Hyperthyroidism patients were aged 18 to 65 years and newly diagnosed, with disease duration of less than 2 months. Exclusion was applied to patients with uncontrolled infections, other autoimmune diseases, pregnancy or lactation. Diagnoses were established on the basis of clinical symptoms, serum thyroxine and TRAb, thyroid ultrasound, and orbital computed tomography. Blood from progressor patients was drawn when they were first diagnosed with hyperthyroidism, before any ophthalmopathy symptoms appeared. PBMCs were separated from around 9.1 ml of fresh peripheral blood using Ficoll-Paque density gradient centrifugation. Progressor patients were first diagnosed with Graves' hyperthyroidism and then developed ophthalmopathy during follow-up. Total RNA was extracted using Trizol reagent, and RNA quality was assessed on an Agilent 2100 Bioanalyzer. General study outcomes and caveats: A 13 V-J signature model separated ophthalmopathy from stable hyperthyroidism, with roughly 88% sensitivity and roughly 82% specificity in cross-validation and 80%/75% in testing. Sample size was not statistically predetermined, and investigators were not blinded to group allocation. In validation, progression to ophthalmopathy was predicted by the model with 70.59% sensitivity and under 85% specificity, a median of roughly 6.4 months before onset. Blood samples also contained most of the expanded thyroid clonotypes (frequency above 0.001), which suggests that blood repertoires may reflect thyroid immune responses.

The TCR beta CDR3 regions were amplified from RNA transcripts. A first-round RT-PCR of the TCR CDR3 used the HTBI primer set with the Qiagen OneStep RT-PCR kit. Libraries were constructed in a second round of multiplex PCR, after which size selection and purification were carried out. Sequencing of the libraries was done on an Illumina HiSeq2000 using paired-end 100 bp reads. The published analysis was carried out like this. SOAPnuke was used to process the raw data, with reads discarded if the reads contained adapters or uncalled bases, had a mean Phred below 15, or lacked an exact constant-primer or identifier match. High-quality paired reads were merged using COPE v1.2.5, and each unique nucleotide sequence was defined as a clonotype. MiTCR v1.1 was used to align the clonotypes against IMGT TRBV, TRBD and TRBJ reference segments. The analysis included only V-J combinations with a frequency above 0.0001, which together covered roughly 99% of the repertoires. The TCS score was defined as the ratio of F50 (clonal expansion) to E x V (chaos), calculated using BLOSUM62-based TCRdist between CDR3 peptides within each V-J. Welch's t-statistics and random forest reduced 450 to 600 V-J features to around 14, which were used in a naive Bayes classifier (R e1071). The raw public data were reprocessed by TCRdb itself: fastp quality trimming at Q25, MiXCR clonotype calling, in-frame beta chains only. One record per CDR3 amino acid sequence lists the most common genes and DNA. The V and J calls and clone size are TCRdb's, not the authors'. This sample gives under 200,000 distinct CDR3 sequences in total; roughly 10% of them show up just once. The ten biggest clones cover approximately 20% of the sample.

The sequence was obtained from a woman under 30 with Graves' hyperthyroidism that later progressed to Graves' ophthalmopathy. Material for sequencing was blood. The sequence joins TRBV19 to TRBJ1-1, with no reliable assignment of the D segment. The nucleotide sequence is given as TGTGCCAGTAGTATAGTAGACGGAACTGAAGCTTTCTTT. The translation is CASSIVDGTEAFF.